What follows are 25 T cell receptor beta chains derived from one specimen sequenced in a study of T-cell memory formation after mild COVID-19. TCRdb used MiXCR to reprocess the 5' RACE reads, holding one entry per CDR3 protein. The sample holds around 300,000 distinct CDR3 sequences, 13% seen once. Sequencing was carried out using PBMCs or a T cell subset sorted from them (not recorded which). The source is a man between 18 and 35 years old who had mild COVID-19 (a few samples of this study predate the infection). Cell type and time point are not known.

The sample holds one count of this clonotype. The chain joins TRBV7-9 to TRBJ1-3; 8 bases align to TRBD1. Germline V gene data show CDR1 as SEHNR and CDR2 as FQNEAQ (reference sequence). V shed 5 bases and J 4 bases; nucleotides not matched to a gene: 10. CDR3 size: 16 residues. CDR3 region: CASSRKPTGDGNTIYF. DNA for the CDR3: TGTGCCAGCAGCCGTAAGCCGACAGGGGACGGAAACACCATATATTTT.

This clonotype was picked up a small number of times. The chain joins TRBV12-3 or TRBV12-4 to TRBJ2-1, with D perhaps TRBD1 (6 bases). This CDR3 has 15 residues. The V gene lost 3 bases and the J gene lost 2 bases, with 11 bases spanning the gap. The CDR3 DNA sequence: TGTGCCAGCAGTTTTAGGTCAGGGGCCTACAATGAGCAGTTCTTC. This encodes CASSFRSGAYNEQFF.

This clonotype was detected many times. J is TRBJ1-5 and V is TRBV29-1; D is uncertain. V was clipped by 4 bases and J by 6 bases, with 10 bases between them. The CDR3 is 12 residues long. CDR1 and CDR2 from the germline V gene are SQVTM and ANQGSEA. CDR3 amino acids: CSVGEVGQPQHF. The CDR3 coding sequence is TGCAGCGTTGGGGAGGTTGGTCAGCCCCAGCATTTT.

This sequence joins TRBV15 and TRBJ1-1; D is unresolved. CDR3 length equals 12 residues. Germline lookup yields CDR1 LNHNV and CDR2 YYDKDF (reference sequence). Trimming cost V 3 bases and J 2 bases, with 4 bases left between them. In DNA, the CDR3 is TGTGCCACCAGCAGGGTTAACACTGAAGCTTTCTTT. It specifies CATSRVNTEAFF.

DNA of the CDR3: TGTGCCAGCAGCTTATACCCCGTGGGCAATGAGCAGTTCTTC. This translates into CASSLYPVGNEQFF. The chain has TRBV7-2 and TRBJ2-1; no definite D call. CDR1 and CDR2 from the germline V gene are SGHTA and FQGNSA. This CDR3 spans 14 amino acids. With 2 bases removed from V and 6 bases from J, the gap between germline ends came to 11 bases.

This rearrangement joins TRBV7-2 to TRBJ2-1, with 7 bases matching TRBD2. V gave up 5 bases and J gave up 2 bases; unmatched junction bases: 6. The CDR3 is 15 residues long. The germline gives CDR1 SGHTA, CDR2 FQGNSA. The CDR3 sequence: CASSHGGGAYNEQFF. The CDR3 nucleotides read TGTGCCAGCAGCCATGGCGGGGGAGCCTACAATGAGCAGTTCTTC.

The V and J genes are TRBV19 and TRBJ2-7; 7 nucleotides match TRBD1. This CDR3 contains 13 residues. Germline V CDR1 and CDR2: LNHDA, SQIVND (reference sequence). V lost 6 bases to trimming and J lost 3 bases; unmatched junction nucleotides: 5. This chain's CDR3 is CASSQRQGYEQYF. The CDR3 DNA is TGTGCCAGTAGCCAGAGACAGGGCTACGAGCAGTACTTC.

This clonotype was observed a few times. The chain employs TRBV12-3 or TRBV12-4 and TRBJ2-7; D remains ambiguous. The CDR3 has 14 amino acids. Trimming left V 2 bases short and J 4 bases short, with 12 bases between. CDR3 DNA: TGTGCCAGCAGTTTACGGAGTATCGGTTACGAGCAGTACTTC. Translated, it gives CASSLRSIGYEQYF.

A few counts support this clonotype. The rearrangement uses TRBV29-1 and TRBJ2-1; possibly TRBD2 for D (5 bases). This CDR3 comprises 16 residues. V was shortened by 7 bases and J by 0 bases, with 19 bases between the two germline ends. Germline assignment: CDR1 SQVTM and CDR2 ANQGSEA. CDR3 in DNA: TGCAGCGCCTATGGGAGACCCCTTAGCTCCTACAATGAGCAGTTCTTC. Translated: CSAYGRPLSSYNEQFF.

J is TRBJ1-2 and V is TRBV4-1; D is undetermined. The germline V and J ends were trimmed by 0 bases and 8 bases, with 19 bases remaining between them. Germline V lookup: CDR1 MGHRA, CDR2 YSYEKL. CDR3 length equals 16 residues. CDR3 sequence (DNA): TGCGCCAGCAGCCAAGATCTGTCAGAGAGCTTATGGGGCTACACCTTC. Translating it yields CASSQDLSESLWGYTF.

Only a few counts were recorded for this clonotype. The CDR3 DNA reads as TGTGCCAGCAGTTCCCCGGGTGGTCACACAGATACGCAGTATTTT. It yields the protein CASSSPGGHTDTQYF. This chain connects TRBV6-6 to TRBJ2-3; D is uncertain. V lost 4 bases and J lost 2, with 13 bases in between. This CDR3 spans 15 amino acids. Germline assignment: CDR1 MNHNY and CDR2 SVGAGI (reference sequence).

The V call is TRBV29-1, the J call TRBJ1-3, with D hard to call. Trimming removed 0 bases from V and 8 bases from J, with 14 bases in between. The CDR3 consists of 14 residues. Germline CDR1 is SQVTM and CDR2 is ANQGSEA. For the CDR3, the DNA is TGCAGCGTTGAAGATCCGGGTCGCCGGGACACCATATATTTT. Its protein product is CSVEDPGRRDTIYF.

This clonotype has only a few counts. The rearrangement uses TRBV6-6 and TRBJ2-7, with 7 bases fitting TRBD1. Trimming at V came to 0 bases and at J to 3 bases, leaving 5 bases not matched to a gene. This CDR3 region has 15 residues. Germline V lookup: CDR1 MNHNY, CDR2 SVGAGI (reference sequence). The CDR3 protein is CASSYSNRQGYEQYV. CDR3 bases: TGTGCCAGCAGTTACTCGAACCGACAGGGCTACGAGCAGTACGTC.

The chain is built from TRBV29-1 and TRBJ1-2, with TRBD1 identical over 7 bases. CDR1 and CDR2 (germline): SQVTM, ANQGSEA. This CDR3 is 12 amino acids long. CDR3 residues: CIGTVSNYGYTF. In DNA, the CDR3 is TGCATAGGGACAGTTAGTAACTATGGCTACACCTTC.

V and J are TRBV5-1 and TRBJ1-6; D gene ambiguous. Germline CDR1 reads SGHRS; CDR2 reads YFSETQ. Trimming stripped 0 bases from V and 0 bases from J, with 13 bases between. The CDR3 covers 18 residues. CDR3 protein: CASSLGLAEISYNSPLHF. Here the CDR3 DNA reads TGCGCCAGCAGCTTGGGGTTGGCGGAGATCTCCTATAATTCACCCCTCCACTTT.

This clonotype was recorded many times. V usage is TRBV13 and J usage is TRBJ2-7; the D call may be TRBD1 or TRBD2 (5 bases each). Germline V lookup: CDR1 PRHDT, CDR2 FYEKMQ (reference sequence). The CDR3 loop spans 12 amino acids. Trimming stripped 2 bases from V and 5 bases from J, with 7 bases between. CDR3 coding DNA: TGTGCCAGCAGCTTAAGGGACCACGAGCAGTACGTC. It specifies CASSLRDHEQYV.

This clonotype has at least ten counts. The chain has TRBV5-1 and TRBJ2-5; D not certain. The CDR3 totals 14 residues. CDR1 is SGHRS, CDR2 YFSETQ, per germline. Trimming stripped 4 bases from V and 4 bases from J, with 14 bases between. CDR3 bases: TGCGCCAGCAGCCGGGCCGCGGAAGCAGAGACCCAGTACTTC. Encoded protein: CASSRAAEAETQYF.

This chain links TRBV6-2 or TRBV6-3 with TRBJ1-2; TRBD1 matches 7 bases. CDR3 size: 12 residues. The germline CDR1 and CDR2 sequences are MNHEY and SVGEGT. Losses at the gene ends were 6 bases for V and 11 bases for J; bases not matched to a gene: 9. The CDR3 sequence: CASSRTGSTYTF. In DNA, the CDR3 is TGTGCCAGCAGCCGGACAGGCTCCACTTACACCTTC.

This clonotype was seen more than once but under ten times. The rearrangement uses TRBV11-3 and TRBJ2-2; D might be TRBD1 or TRBD2, each matching 6 bases. V was pared by 2 bases and J by 6 bases, with 10 bases between. The germline V gene encodes CDR1 SGHNT and CDR2 YENEEA. The CDR3 has 14 amino acids. CDR3 amino acids: CASSLHREAGELFF. Here the CDR3 DNA reads TGTGCCAGCAGCTTACACAGGGAGGCCGGGGAGCTGTTTTTT.

The chain has TRBV28 and TRBJ2-3; unclear D gene. V lost 6 bases, J lost 0 bases, and 10 bases lay in between. The CDR3 is 14 amino acids. Per germline, CDR1 MDHEN and CDR2 SYDVKM. The CDR3 reads CASSWVRSTDTQYF. Written as DNA, the CDR3 is TGTGCCAGCAGCTGGGTGAGGAGCACAGATACGCAGTATTTT.

The chain combines TRBV4-2 with TRBJ2-7; D gene ambiguous. Germline V gene data show CDR1 as LGHNA and CDR2 as YNFKEQ. The ends were cut back, 0 bases at V and 0 bases at J, with 12 bases in the middle. There are 16 residues in the CDR3. The CDR3 coding sequence is TGTGCCAGCAGCCAAGATAGGACGGGTAACTCCTACGAGCAGTACTTC. The encoded protein is CASSQDRTGNSYEQYF.

This clonotype was detected many times. The J gene is TRBJ1-1, the V gene TRBV5-1; D is possibly TRBD1 (5 bases). This CDR3 comprises 14 residues. The V and J ends lost 0 bases and 0 bases respectively, with 6 bases between them. Germline V gives CDR1 SGHRS, CDR2 YFSETQ. CDR3 in amino acids: CASSLEGLNTEAFF. The CDR3 DNA sequence: TGCGCCAGCAGCTTGGAGGGGTTGAACACTGAAGCTTTCTTT. Full variable domain (missing parts from reference TRBV5-1 and TRBJ1-1): KAGVTQTPRYLIKTRGQQVTLSCSPISGHRSVSWYQQTPGQGLQFLFEYFSETQRNKGNFPGRFSGRQFSNSRSEMNVSTLELGDSALYLCASSLEGLNTEAFFGQGTRLTVV.

With respect to this clonotype: Mismatch with germline at one junction end may stem from a read error. The chain has TRBV4-3 and TRBJ2-5; D ambiguous. Germline loops: CDR1 LGHNA, CDR2 YSLEER. The CDR3 consists of 15 residues. The CDR3 protein is CASSQVAPPVETQYF. The CDR3 nucleotides are TGTGCCAGCAGCCAAGTTGCTCCGCCGGTGGAGACCCAGTACTTC.

There are a few counts of this clonotype. As DNA, the CDR3 is TGTGCCACCTTTGGCCCGGGAGGGACCACTAACTATGGCTACACCTTC. Its translation: CATFGPGGTTNYGYTF. The chain combines TRBV15 with TRBJ1-2, with D maybe TRBD1 (5 bases). The CDR3 has 16 residues. V was pared by 8 bases and J by 0 bases, with 19 bases between. CDR1 and CDR2 from the germline V gene are LNHNV and YYDKDF (reference sequence).

This clonotype was found a few times. This chain joins TRBV14 and TRBJ1-2; D is unclear. CDR1 and CDR2 from the germline V gene are SGHDN and FVKESK. CDR3 length: 9 residues. V was shortened by 0 bases and J by 11 bases, with 1 base between the two germline ends. The CDR3 DNA follows: TGTGCCAGCAGCCAAGATTACACCTTC. This codes for CASSQDYTF.